These T cell receptor beta chains were read from a single sample in a study of cytomegalovirus exposure and HLA in healthy donors. Assay used: immunoSEQ multiplex PCR; TCRdb lists only in-frame clones, some missing. The sample contains roughly 200,000 clones, 60% to 80% of which appear only once. The sequenced sample consisted of PBMCs. Receptors originate from a man aged 55 to 70 in good health and CMV-seronegative. Both conserved end residues are part of each CDR3. A D gene is named only where the DNA matches it firmly.

D	V	J	DNA	CDR3
NA	TRBV7-9	TRBJ2-7	TGTGCCAGCAGCTTTTCGTCCCGGGCGCCCAATTCTAGCCCCTCTTACTTC	CASSFSSRAPNSSPSYF
NA	TRBV29-1	TRBJ2-1	TGCAGCGCCGACCCTTCGGGCAATGAGCAGTTCTTC	CSADPSGNEQFF
NA	TRBV18	TRBJ2-7	TGTGCCAGCTCATCTACCACCGGACAGATAAGATACGAGCAGTACTTC	CASSSTTGQIRYEQYF
NA	TRBV19	TRBJ2-7	TGTGCCAGTAGTCAGGGGGGTCCCCTCGAGCAGTACTTC	CASSQGGPLEQYF
TRBD1	TRBV7-2	TRBJ1-3	TGTGCCAGCAGCTTACGGACAGGGGTCTCTGGAAACACCATATATTTT	CASSLRTGVSGNTIYF
NA	TRBV27	TRBJ1-6	TGTGCCAGCAGTCGATCAGACAGGCAGAATTCACCCCTCCACTTT	CASSRSDRQNSPLHF
NA	TRBV19	TRBJ2-7	TGTGCCAGTACCTGGCGCGATGGGGAGAGAAGTTTC	CASTWRDGERSF
TRBD1	TRBV25-1	TRBJ1-1	TGTGCCAGCAGTACCACAGGGGTGAGCACTGAAGCTTTCTTT	CASSTTGVSTEAFF
TRBD1	TRBV2	TRBJ1-5	TGTGCCAGCAGTGAATTCTCTGGGACAGGGGGGTCTCGTCATCAGCCCCAGCATTTT	CASSEFSGTGGSRHQPQHF
TRBD1	TRBV19	TRBJ2-1	TGTGCCAGTAATGGGTTTTCCAGGGGGCGAAATGAGCAGTTCTTC	CASNGFSRGRNEQFF
NA	TRBV28	TRBJ2-1	TGTGCCAGCTCCGTGGGCCCAGGGCCCTACAATGAGCAGTTCTTC	CASSVGPGPYNEQFF